Listed here are 2 T cell receptor beta chains from one sample, sequenced in a study of blood T cell repertoires in COVID-19. Repertoires were generated with immunoSEQ multiplex PCR, while TCRdb's copy carries only in-frame clones and drops some. The sample comprises 210,000 or so clones, 88% of which are singletons, and around 1.4% rests with the top ten. The material sequenced was peripheral blood. These receptors originate from a man between 18 and 29 years old with active or convalescent COVID-19.

This rearrangement joins TRBV11-3 to TRBJ2-1, with 12 nucleotides matching TRBD2. In germline, CDR1 is SGHNT, CDR2 YENEEA. The CDR3 loop spans 14 amino acids. Trimming took 5 bases from V and 13 from J; bases not matched to a gene: 9. This CDR3 is CASSPRTSGKPQFF. The CDR3 coding sequence is TGTGCCAGCAGCCCCCGGACTAGCGGGAAACCTCAGTTCTTC. Based on the CDR3 plus reference TRBV11-3 and TRBJ2-1, the full variable domain is EAGVVQSPRYKIIEKKQPVAFWCNPISGHNTLYWYLQNLGQGPELLIRYENEEAVDDSQLPKDRFSAERLKGVDSTLKIQPAELGDSAVYLCASSPRTSGKPQFFGPGTRLTVL.

The CDR3 coding sequence is TGTGCCAGCAGCTTACCGGGACAGGGGGCCTACGAGCAGTACTTC. Amino acids: CASSLPGQGAYEQYF. The chain is built from TRBV5-4 and TRBJ2-7, with 11 bases identical to TRBD1. Germline-derived CDR1 and CDR2 are SGHNT and YYREEE (reference sequence). J was trimmed by 2 bases and V by 2 bases; bases with no gene match: 3. The CDR3 is 15 residues long.